Listed here are 32 T cell receptor beta chains from one sample, sequenced in a study of cytomegalovirus exposure and HLA in healthy donors. Primers: 60 Vbeta forward and 13 Jbeta reverse. Generated by immunoSEQ multiplex PCR, the TCRdb table keeps only in-frame clones and is missing some. Counted here are more than 50,000 clones, about 72% occurring once; the ten biggest clones make up around a quarter. Sequencing was performed on PBMCs. The receptors were sampled from a middle-aged man in good health and CMV-seropositive.

As to this clone: Here the CDR3 omits its conserved ending phenylalanine or tryptophan, so a read error is the likely source. The DNA is omitted, as the CDR3 cannot be located on it reliably, and the CDR3 follows TCRdb's listing. The chain employs TRBV6-1 and TRBJ1-1; the DNA was not used to check the table's D call, TRBD1. Germline CDR1 and CDR2: MNHNS and SASEGT. Counting both end residues, the CDR3 totals 14 amino acids. The chain's CDR3 is CASLRDRGNTEALV.

In the case of this clone: The junction does not match germline at one end; this may be a read error. The rearrangement links TRBV7-8 to TRBJ2-7; 8 bases agree with TRBD2. Germline CDR1 reads SGHVS; CDR2 reads FQNEAQ. The CDR3 extends over 11 amino acids. For the CDR3, the DNA is TGTGCCAGCAGCTTCGGGACTAGGCAGGAGTTC. Its protein product is CASSFGTRQEF.

This clone was counted only a few times. The chain is built from TRBV29-1 and TRBJ2-5; 10 nucleotides line up with TRBD1. CDR3 size: 14 residues. The germline gives CDR1 SQVTM, CDR2 ANQGSEA. Trimming took 3 bases from V and 2 from J; bases not matched to a gene: 3. The CDR3 region is CSVDGTGDQETQYF. DNA of the CDR3: TGCAGCGTTGATGGGACAGGGGATCAAGAGACCCAGTACTTC.

CDR3 in DNA: TGCGCCAGCAGCCAAAGGTCGTCCAGGGGAAGCACAGATACGCAGTATTTT. Translating gives CASSQRSSRGSTDTQYF. This chain links TRBV4-1 with TRBJ2-3; a possible D gene is TRBD1 (6 bases). CDR1 is MGHRA and CDR2 is YSYEKL in the germline V gene. The CDR3 is 17 residues long. Trimming cost V 2 bases and J 0 bases, with 15 bases left between them.

The chain employs TRBV5-1 and TRBJ2-7; 8 bases align to TRBD2. Trimming removed 0 bases from V and 2 bases from J; junction bases left unmatched: 10. CDR3 length equals 17 residues. Germline V lookup: CDR1 SGHRS, CDR2 YFSETQ. The CDR3 sequence is CASSLAGGGGITYEQYF. For the CDR3, the DNA is TGCGCCAGCAGCTTGGCGGGAGGGGGGGGGATAACCTACGAGCAGTACTTC.

The V gene is TRBV5-1, the J gene TRBJ2-3, with TRBD2 matching 12 bases. Germline CDR1 SGHRS, CDR2 YFSETQ. CDR3 length: 18 residues. Trimming cost V 0 bases and J 2 bases; bases outside gene matches: 7. The CDR3 bases are TGCGCCAGCAGCTTGGGCTCCGGACTAGCGGGGTACACAGATACGCAGTATTTT. It specifies CASSLGSGLAGYTDTQYF.

The chain has TRBV19 and TRBJ1-5, with TRBD1 as a possible D gene (6 bases). CDR3 size: 14 residues. Between the trimmed V and J ends, which lost 4 bases and 3 bases, there was a span of 10 bases. Germline V gives CDR1 LNHDA, CDR2 SQIVND (reference sequence). The CDR3 sequence is CASSKDRPNQPQHF. For the CDR3, the DNA is TGTGCCAGTAGTAAAGACAGGCCCAATCAGCCCCAGCATTTT.

The chain is built from TRBV30 and TRBJ2-3; D perhaps matches TRBD1 (5 bases). The V and J ends lost 0 bases and 3 bases respectively, with 13 bases between them. Germline-derived CDR1 and CDR2 are GTSNPN and SVGIG (reference sequence). CDR3 size: 15 residues. For the CDR3, the DNA is TGTGCCTGGAGTGTGGGGCCCGGTGGTACAGATACGCAGTATTTT. Translated, it gives CAWSVGPGGTDTQYF.

The rearrangement uses TRBV5-1 and TRBJ1-5, with 7 positions matching TRBD1. Germline assignment: CDR1 SGHRS and CDR2 YFSETQ. The CDR3 is made up of 15 amino acids. V shed 3 bases and J 4 bases; nucleotides not matched to a gene: 7. In nucleotides, the CDR3 is TGCGCCAGCAGCTGGGGGGACAGTTCAAATCAGCCCCAGCATTTT. Translating it yields CASSWGDSSNQPQHF.

The V gene is TRBV18, the J gene TRBJ2-3; 10 nucleotides match TRBD1. V was pared by 2 bases and J by 4 bases, with 9 bases of the junction left unmatched. Germline V gives CDR1 KGHSH, CDR2 LQKENI. The CDR3 spans 17 residues. The DNA for the CDR3 is TGTGCCAGCTCACCATTGAACCGGGACAGGGGCCCAGATACGCAGTATTTT. Protein sequence: CASSPLNRDRGPDTQYF. Using reference TRBV18 and TRBJ2-3 for the parts outside the CDR3, the full variable domain is NAGVMQNPRHLVRRRGQEARLRCSPMKGHSHVYWYRQLPEEGLKFMVYLQKENIIDESGMPKERFSAEFPKEGPSILRIQQVVRGDSAAYFCASSPLNRDRGPDTQYFGPGTRLTVL.

The genes are TRBV5-1 and TRBJ2-7; D remains ambiguous. Germline values: CDR1 SGHRS, CDR2 YFSETQ. The CDR3 spans 12 residues. V gave up 7 bases and J gave up 5 bases, with 13 bases separating them. The CDR3 loop is CASGTTTDEQYF. DNA for the CDR3: TGCGCCAGCGGTACCACTACGGACGAGCAGTACTTC. The full variable domain, its missing parts supplied by reference TRBV5-1 and TRBJ2-7, is KAGVTQTPRYLIKTRGQQVTLSCSPISGHRSVSWYQQTPGQGLQFLFEYFSETQRNKGNFPGRFSGRQFSNSRSEMNVSTLELGDSALYLCASGTTTDEQYFGPGTRLTVT.

This CDR3 reads CASSVSGGAEQYF. For the CDR3, the DNA is TGTGCCAGCAGTGTCAGTGGGGGCGCCGAGCAGTACTTC. This chain joins TRBV25-1 and TRBJ2-7; TRBD1 might be the D (6 bases). This CDR3 contains 13 residues. Trimming took 4 bases from V and 6 from J, leaving 13 bases between them. Germline V gives CDR1 MGHDK, CDR2 SYGVNS.

This chain connects TRBV2 to TRBJ1-5; a possible D gene is TRBD1 (6 bases). The CDR3 is 15 amino acids. Germline lookup yields CDR1 SNHLY and CDR2 FYNNEI. V lost 3 bases, J lost 3 bases, and 12 bases lay in between. CDR3 sequence: CASSDQGMANQPQHF. CDR3 sequence (DNA): TGTGCCAGCAGTGATCAGGGGATGGCCAATCAGCCCCAGCATTTT. The whole variable domain, filled in from reference TRBV2 and TRBJ1-5, reads EPEVTQTPSHQVTQMGQEVILRCVPISNHLYFYWYRQILGQKVEFLVSFYNNEISEKSEIFDDQFSVERPDGSNFTLKIRSTKLEDSAMYFCASSDQGMANQPQHFGDGTRLSIL.

This clone was seen a few times. This rearrangement joins TRBV4-2 to TRBJ2-1; TRBD2 matches 10 bases. Germline assignment: CDR1 LGHNA and CDR2 YNFKEQ. This CDR3 region has 17 residues. The J segment lost 5 bases and the V segment lost 2 bases, leaving 9 bases of the junction unmatched. The CDR3 DNA is TGTGCCAGCAGCCAACTCACTAGCGGGGAAGCAAACAATGAGCAGTTCTTC. Translation: CASSQLTSGEANNEQFF.

There are a few counts of this clone. The rearrangement links TRBV7-2 to TRBJ2-7; possibly TRBD2 for D (6 bases). CDR3 length: 14 amino acids. Trimming took 5 bases from V and 4 from J, leaving 15 bases between them. CDR1 and CDR2 (germline): SGHTA, FQGNSA. CDR3 sequence (DNA): TGTGCCAGCAGCACACAACTAGCTGATTACGAGCAGTACTTC. This codes for CASSTQLADYEQYF.

This clone was found a few times. CDR3 coding DNA: TGCGCCAGCAGCCAAGAGGATCGGGACACTGAAGCTTTCTTT. Its translation: CASSQEDRDTEAFF. This chain uses TRBV4-3 with TRBJ1-1, with D hard to call. The CDR3 has 14 amino acids. In germline, CDR1 is LGHNA, CDR2 YSLEER. Trimming removed 0 bases from V and 3 bases from J, with 8 bases in between.

For this clone: Because it lacks the conserved phenylalanine or tryptophan at the end, this CDR3 is likely a read error. The limits of the CDR3 on the DNA are not certain, so only TCRdb's listed CDR3 is given. This rearrangement joins TRBV6-1 to TRBJ1-1; TRBD1 is the table's D call, not checked against the DNA. The germline gives CDR1 MNHNS, CDR2 SASEGT. The CDR3 has 15 amino acids, counting both end residues. The CDR3 is CASSEATARDSLEII.

The chain couples TRBV7-2 to TRBJ2-6, with D possibly being TRBD2 (7 bases). There are 19 residues in the CDR3. The germline V and J ends were trimmed by 5 bases and 0 bases, with 20 bases remaining between them. In germline, CDR1 is SGHTA, CDR2 FQGNSA. The CDR3 nucleotides read TGTGCCAGCAGCCCAGTTTTGGGGGGGGCCGGCTCTGGGGCCAACGTCCTGACTTTC. Protein sequence: CASSPVLGGAGSGANVLTF.

In its sample, this clone was seen a few times. The gene calls are TRBV5-1 and TRBJ1-1, with D hard to call. Germline V gene sequence: CDR1 SGHRS, CDR2 YFSETQ. The CDR3 extends over 15 amino acids. V was pared by 2 bases and J by 4 bases, with 15 bases between. CDR3 DNA sequence: TGCGCCAGCAGCTTAATTGATCCGGCGGTCACTGAAGCTTTCTTT. Translated: CASSLIDPAVTEAFF.

The V call is TRBV6-6, the J call TRBJ1-5, with a weak D call TRBD1 (5 bases). Trimming stripped 11 bases from V and 0 bases from J, with 17 bases between. There are 15 residues in the CDR3. CDR1 is MNHNY and CDR2 is SVGAGI in the germline V gene (reference sequence). The CDR3 coding sequence is TGTGCCGCGGATTGGGGGGGAAATAGCAATCAGCCCCAGCATTTT. Translating gives CAADWGGNSNQPQHF.

The V gene is TRBV6-6, the J gene TRBJ2-5, with D possibly TRBD1 on 6 matching bases. Trimming pared 8 bases from V and 11 bases from J, leaving 27 bases between. Germline V CDR1 and CDR2: MNHNY, SVGAGI (reference sequence). The CDR3 is 15 amino acids. CDR3 amino acids: CASGWGWRLPGTQYF. CDR3 in DNA: TGTGCCAGCGGGTGGGGGTGGCGGCTCCCGGGGACACAGTACTTC.

The chain carries TRBV6-4 and TRBJ2-3, with 9 positions matching TRBD2. There are 18 residues in the CDR3. Germline trimming cut 8 bases from V and 0 bases from J; bases unmatched to any gene: 15. Per the germline V gene, CDR1 is MRHNA and CDR2 is SNTAGT. CDR3 in DNA: TGTGCCAGCCCCCTAGCCCGTACTAGCGGGTTGAGCACAGATACGCAGTATTTT. It specifies CASPLARTSGLSTDTQYF.

This clone showed up just a few times. Mismatch with germline at one junction end may stem from a read error. The V gene is TRBV7-3, the J gene TRBJ2-2; 10 bases agree with TRBD2. CDR3 size: 17 residues. CDR1 and CDR2 (germline): SGHTA, FQGTGA. The CDR3 DNA reads TGTGCCAGCAGCTTAATGTTGCTAGCGGGAGACAGCGGGAAGCTGTTTTTT. Translating it yields CASSLMLLAGDSGKLFF.

The DNA for the CDR3 is TGTGCCAGCAGAAGAAGCGGGGCTAGCACAGATACGCAGTATTTT. Translated: CASRRSGASTDTQYF. The chain employs TRBV6-1 and TRBJ2-3, with 7 positions matching TRBD2. There are 15 residues in the CDR3. Germline trimming cut 6 bases from V and 0 bases from J; bases unmatched to any gene: 6. CDR1 and CDR2 (germline): MNHNS, SASEGT.

Note on this clone: In this CDR3 the conserved last residue, phenylalanine or tryptophan, is missing, so a read error is likely. The rearrangement joins TRBV4-3 to TRBJ1-1; D call uncertain. V was shortened by 3 bases and J by 10 bases, with 9 bases between the two germline ends. There are 11 residues in the CDR3. CDR1 is LGHNA and CDR2 is YSLEER in the germline V gene. The CDR3 nucleotides read TGCGCCAGCAGCCATAGTTCGAGAGCTTTCGTT. Its protein is CASSHSSRAFV.

This chain joins TRBV7-2 and TRBJ2-7; D is ambiguous. Germline V gene sequence: CDR1 SGHTA, CDR2 FQGNSA. Trimming pared 4 bases from V and 0 bases from J, leaving 4 bases between. The CDR3 runs to 12 residues. CDR3 in DNA: TGTGCCAGCAGCTGGGCCTCCTACGAGCAGTACTTC. Translation gives CASSWASYEQYF.

The chain combines TRBV6-6 with TRBJ2-4; a weak D match, TRBD2 (7 bases). Germline V gene lookup returns CDR1 MNHNY and CDR2 SVGAGI (reference sequence). Trimming took off 2 bases at V and 0 bases at J, with 11 bases between the two ends. CDR3 size: 16 residues. In DNA form, the CDR3 reads TGTGCCAGCAGTTACGGGGGAGGGGGAGCCAAAAACATTCAGTACTTC. It translates to CASSYGGGGAKNIQYF.

The rearrangement links TRBV5-1 to TRBJ2-3; 11 bases are shared with TRBD1. V lost 3 bases and J lost 3; bases outside the gene matches: 3. This CDR3 contains 15 residues. Germline lookup yields CDR1 SGHRS and CDR2 YFSETQ. For the CDR3, the DNA is TGCGCCAGCAGCTGGAGGGACAGGGGGACAGATACGCAGTATTTT. It codes for CASSWRDRGTDTQYF.

The chain recombines TRBV19 with TRBJ1-1; D is undetermined. Trimming shortened V by 4 bases and J by 2 bases, and 8 bases separated the two germline ends. The CDR3 loop spans 13 amino acids. In germline, CDR1 is LNHDA, CDR2 SQIVND (reference sequence). CDR3 bases: TGTGCCAGTAGTACTTCGTTTAACACTGAAGCTTTCTTT. Residues: CASSTSFNTEAFF.

V usage is TRBV10-3 and J usage is TRBJ1-1, with D perhaps matching TRBD1 (6 bases). This CDR3 is built from 14 residues. Per the germline V gene, CDR1 is ENHRY and CDR2 is SYGVKD. Trimming left V 4 bases short and J 6 bases short, with 15 bases between. The chain's CDR3 is CAISARGTMAEAFF. The CDR3 nucleotides are TGTGCCATCAGTGCTAGGGGGACGATGGCTGAAGCTTTCTTT.

The chain links TRBV15 to TRBJ2-1; D is possibly TRBD1 (5 bases). Looked up from germline, CDR1 is LNHNV and CDR2 is YYDKDF (reference sequence). V lost 2 bases and J lost 5, with 13 bases in between. The CDR3 runs 15 residues. The CDR3 nucleotides are TGTGCCACCAGCAGAACCAAGGGGTCCCACAATGAGCAGTTCTTC. It codes for CATSRTKGSHNEQFF.

The chain employs TRBV2 and TRBJ2-2, with D maybe TRBD2 (6 bases). The CDR3 runs 13 residues. CDR1 SNHLY and CDR2 FYNNEI come from the germline V gene. Trimming took off 4 bases at V and 6 bases at J, with 9 bases between the two ends. The CDR3 region is CASSGSGAGELFF. The CDR3 bases are TGTGCCAGCAGTGGGTCGGGGGCCGGGGAGCTGTTTTTT.